The present entry profiles one TCR beta chain with its context. This clonotype was detected many times. It has no known antigen specificity. Base qualities were left out, and no much larger clone turns up one base away. Reading the label with the study, this specimen's treatment or condition is: in vitro stimulation with specific CMV peptide epitopes to enrich CMV-specific T cells. This entry belongs to a study of T cell repertoires in cytomegalovirus infection (dated by TCRdb to about 2019). Regarding the research as a whole: The peptide stimulations were aimed at well-studied HLA-B-restricted epitopes as well as recently identified HLA-C-restricted CMV epitopes, whose presentation resists viral immunomodulation. Because public TCR beta signatures pointed to carriage of CMV infection together with the matching HLA type, the HLA type of each donor mattered for the analysis.

On the study overall, not on this receptor specifically: In the ex vivo response, HLA-C-restricted CMV-specific TCR beta clonotypes were dominant, and in two of eight donors the single most frequent clonotype came from this HLA-C-restricted group. In both this cohort and an independent roughly 350-donor cohort, the cumulative frequency of public TCR beta family members distinguished carriers of CMV infection plus the relevant HLA type.

Instrument on record: Illumina HiSeq 1500. TCRdb reprocessing: public reads trimmed at Q25 with fastp, clones called with MiXCR, in-frame beta chains kept. Identical CDR3 proteins give one entry, which carries the most common genes and DNA. In all, the sample holds about 770,000 distinct CDR3 sequences, and almost 30% of those were seen once. The ten most abundant clones make up less than 15% of the sample. Including the terminal cysteine and phenylalanine, the CDR3 comprises 18 residues. Here the CDR3 DNA is all that survives: 54 bases in frame from base 1. Sequences SGHNT (CDR1) and YYREEE (CDR2) are obtained from the germline V gene (reference sequence). V loses 4 bases at its end and J loses 7 bases; junction bases beyond the gene matches: 10.

The receptor was derived from a human donor in good health (CMV status not recorded). Some clones in this sample may be carry-over from other donors' samples. The sample in question was cultured CD8+ T cells from PBMCs, obtained from culture after CMV antigen stimulation. The chain couples TRBV5-4 to TRBJ2-2, with 16 central nucleotides matching TRBD2. CDR3 sequence: CASSVKPGTSGGDGELFF. The DNA is as follows: TGTGCCAGCAGCGTGAAGCCCGGGACTAGCGGGGGGGACGGGGAGCTGTTTTTT. The variable domain in full, with residues beyond the CDR3 obtained from the reference TRBV5-4 and TRBJ2-2 genes, is ETGVTQSPTHLIKTRGQQVTLRCSSQSGHNTVSWYQQALGQGPQFIFQYYREEENGRGNFPPRFSGLQFPNYSSELNVNALELDDSALYLCASSVKPGTSGGDGELFFGEGSRLTVL.